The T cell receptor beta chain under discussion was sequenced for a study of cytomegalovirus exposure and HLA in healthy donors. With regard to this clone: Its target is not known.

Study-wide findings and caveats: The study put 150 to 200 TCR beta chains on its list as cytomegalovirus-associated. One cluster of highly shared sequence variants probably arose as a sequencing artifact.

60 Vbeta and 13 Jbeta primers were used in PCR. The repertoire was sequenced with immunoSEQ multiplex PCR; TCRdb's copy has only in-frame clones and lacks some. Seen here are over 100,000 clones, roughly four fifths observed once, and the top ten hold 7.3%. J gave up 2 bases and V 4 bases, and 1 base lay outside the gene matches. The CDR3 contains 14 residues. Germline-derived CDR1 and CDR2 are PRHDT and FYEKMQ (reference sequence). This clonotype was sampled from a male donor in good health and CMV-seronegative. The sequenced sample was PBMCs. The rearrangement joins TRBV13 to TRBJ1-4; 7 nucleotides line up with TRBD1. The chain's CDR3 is CASSSTGTNEKLFF. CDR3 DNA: TGTGCCAGCAGCTCGACAGGGACTAATGAAAAACTGTTTTTT.